This note documents a single TCR beta chain sequence. What it recognizes is unknown. This entry belongs to a study of cytomegalovirus exposure and HLA in healthy donors. Study findings and constraints: In presence/absence analyses, roughly uniform sequencing depth across donors was assumed.

The CDR3 covers 14 residues. Trimming at V came to 5 bases and at J to 4 bases, leaving 6 bases not matched to a gene. Germline V gene lookup returns CDR1 SGHTA and CDR2 FQGTGA. The PCR ran on 60 Vbeta and 13 Jbeta primers. Data came from immunoSEQ multiplex PCR; TCRdb stores just in-frame clones and leaves some out. This sample has about 100,000 clones, with over 70% found just once. This TCR derives from a man in his fifties or sixties in good health and CMV-seronegative. The genes are TRBV7-3 and TRBJ2-7; TRBD1 matches 9 bases. The sample taken for sequencing was PBMCs. For the CDR3, the DNA is TGTGCCAGCAGCCCAGGACAGGGGAAATACGAGCAGTACTTC. Amino acid sequence: CASSPGQGKYEQYF.